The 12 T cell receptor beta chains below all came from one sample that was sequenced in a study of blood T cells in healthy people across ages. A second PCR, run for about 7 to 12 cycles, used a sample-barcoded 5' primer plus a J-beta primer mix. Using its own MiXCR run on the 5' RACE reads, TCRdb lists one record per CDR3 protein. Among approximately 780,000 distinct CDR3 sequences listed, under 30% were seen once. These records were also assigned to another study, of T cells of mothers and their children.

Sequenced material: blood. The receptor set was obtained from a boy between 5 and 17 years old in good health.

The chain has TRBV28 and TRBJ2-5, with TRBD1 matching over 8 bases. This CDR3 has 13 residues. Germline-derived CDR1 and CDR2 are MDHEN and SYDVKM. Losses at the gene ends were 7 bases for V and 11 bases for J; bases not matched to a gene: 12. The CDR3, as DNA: TGTGCCAGCACGGGGACAGGCGCCTTTGAGCAGTACTTC. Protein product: CASTGTGAFEQYF.

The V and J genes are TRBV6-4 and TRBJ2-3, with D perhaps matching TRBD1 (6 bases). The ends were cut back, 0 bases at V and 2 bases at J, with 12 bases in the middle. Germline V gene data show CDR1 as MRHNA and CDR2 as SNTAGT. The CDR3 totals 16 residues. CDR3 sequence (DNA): TGTGCCAGCAGTGACTCGCACAGGGTTGACACAGATACGCAGTATTTT. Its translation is CASSDSHRVDTDTQYF.

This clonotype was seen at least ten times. CDR3 residues: CSARVTRAGGYEQFF. The CDR3 DNA reads TGCAGTGCTAGAGTAACGCGAGCGGGGGGGTATGAGCAGTTCTTC. The chain couples TRBV20-1 to TRBJ2-1; 10 bases agree with TRBD2. The CDR3 extends over 15 amino acids. The V and J ends lost 1 base and 8 bases, in that order; junction bases with no gene match: 8. Germline assignment: CDR1 DFQATT and CDR2 SNEGSKA (reference sequence).

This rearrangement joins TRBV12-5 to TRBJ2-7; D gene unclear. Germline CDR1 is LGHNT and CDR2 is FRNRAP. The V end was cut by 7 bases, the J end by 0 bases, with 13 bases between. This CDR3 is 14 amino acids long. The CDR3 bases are TGTGCTAGTGCCCTTCGACTTGACTCCTACGAGCAGTACTTC. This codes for CASALRLDSYEQYF.

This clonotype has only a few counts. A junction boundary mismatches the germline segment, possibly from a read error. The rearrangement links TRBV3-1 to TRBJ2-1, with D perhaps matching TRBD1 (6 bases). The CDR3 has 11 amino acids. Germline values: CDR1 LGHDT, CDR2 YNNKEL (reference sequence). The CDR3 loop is CASSQTGLRIF. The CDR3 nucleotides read TGTGCCAGCAGCCAAACAGGGCTTCGGATCTTC.

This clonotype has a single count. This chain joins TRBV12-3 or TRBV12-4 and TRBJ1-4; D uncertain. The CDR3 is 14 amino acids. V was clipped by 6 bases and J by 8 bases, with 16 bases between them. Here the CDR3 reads CASSPKTGGEKLFF. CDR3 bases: TGTGCCAGCAGCCCTAAAACGGGAGGCGAAAAACTGTTTTTT.

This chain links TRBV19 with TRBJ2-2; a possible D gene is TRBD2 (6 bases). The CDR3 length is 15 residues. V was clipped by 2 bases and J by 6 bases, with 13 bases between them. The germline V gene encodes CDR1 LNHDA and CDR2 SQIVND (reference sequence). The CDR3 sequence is CASSILGTVAGELFF. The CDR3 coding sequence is TGTGCCAGTAGTATATTGGGGACTGTCGCCGGGGAGCTGTTTTTT.

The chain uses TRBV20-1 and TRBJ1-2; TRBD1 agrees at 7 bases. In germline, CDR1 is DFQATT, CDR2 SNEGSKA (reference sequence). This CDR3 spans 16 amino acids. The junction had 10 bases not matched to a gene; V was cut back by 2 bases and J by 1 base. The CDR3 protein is CSARPNRGGINYGYTF. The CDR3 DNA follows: TGCAGTGCTAGACCTAACAGGGGCGGTATTAACTATGGCTACACCTTC.

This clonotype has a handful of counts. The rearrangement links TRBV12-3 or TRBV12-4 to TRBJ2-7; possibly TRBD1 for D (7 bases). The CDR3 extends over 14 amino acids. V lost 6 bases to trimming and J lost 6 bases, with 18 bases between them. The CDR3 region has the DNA TGTGCCAGCAGGGCGCGGGACAGACCAAGCGAGCAGTACTTC. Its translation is CASRARDRPSEQYF.

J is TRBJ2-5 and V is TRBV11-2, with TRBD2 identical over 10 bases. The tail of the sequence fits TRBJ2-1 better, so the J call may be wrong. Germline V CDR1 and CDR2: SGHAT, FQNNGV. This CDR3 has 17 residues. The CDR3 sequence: CASSGSPLAGSAGEQFF. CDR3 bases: TGTGCCAGCAGCGGTAGCCCACTAGCGGGGTCGGCGGGAGAGCAGTTCTTC.

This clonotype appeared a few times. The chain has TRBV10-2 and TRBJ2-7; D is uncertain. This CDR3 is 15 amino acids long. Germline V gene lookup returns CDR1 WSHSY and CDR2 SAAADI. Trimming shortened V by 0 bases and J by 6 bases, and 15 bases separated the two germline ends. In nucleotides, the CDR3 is TGCGCCAGCAGTGAGTCAGTTCTCCTACCTACCGAGCAGTACTTC. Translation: CASSESVLLPTEQYF.

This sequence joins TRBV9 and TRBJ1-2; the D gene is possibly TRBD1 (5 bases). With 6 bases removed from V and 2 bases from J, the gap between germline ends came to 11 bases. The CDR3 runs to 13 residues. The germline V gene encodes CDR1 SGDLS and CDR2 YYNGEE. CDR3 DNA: TGTGCCAGCACAGGGCAAGTGAACTATGGCTACACCTTC. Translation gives CASTGQVNYGYTF.